The clone carrying this TCR beta chain was recorded once. This record belongs to a study of shared clonotypes between healthy human individuals. Genomic DNA per cell subset filled all wells of several immunoSEQ plates. 200 ng DNA, tens of thousands of T cell genomes, went into each sorted-subset replicate PCR. Some clones are missing from TCRdb's copy, which holds only in-frame ones; the method was immunoSEQ multiplex PCR. Among a few hundred thousand clones, roughly 84% were seen once, and the ten largest hold about 16%. V was pared by 1 base and J by 9 bases, with 16 bases between. CDR3 length: 15 residues. Germline CDR1 reads MGHRA; CDR2 reads YSYEKL.

The gene calls are TRBV4-1 and TRBJ1-5; D possibly corresponds to TRBD1 (6 bases). The clonotype was recovered from a man aged 18-30 years in good health. Input material: memory CD8+ T cells sorted from blood. Subset noted: CD45RO+ cells pooled with CCR7-negative TemRA cells. CDR3 coding DNA: TGCGCCAGCAGCCAAGGGGGGCTCTGGGGTTGGCCCCAGCATTTT. Amino acids: CASSQGGLWGWPQHF.